The 9 T cell receptor beta chains below come from one sample, sequenced in a study of blood T cell repertoires in COVID-19. The repertoire was sequenced with immunoSEQ multiplex PCR; TCRdb's copy has only in-frame clones and lacks some. Counted here are about 260,000 clones, around 84% occurring once; the ten biggest clones make up 4.2%. The sequencing sample was made of peripheral blood. The receptors derive from a man aged 55-75 years with acute or convalescent COVID-19.

As concerns this clone: At one of its ends the junction is not consistent with the germline gene, which may arise from a read error. The V and J genes are TRBV7-7 and TRBJ2-1; 9 bases are shared with TRBD1. Germline CDR1 reads SSHAT; CDR2 reads FNYEAQ (reference sequence). The CDR3 totals 15 residues. The CDR3 protein is CASSSGTGLYNEQFF. Here the CDR3 DNA reads TGTGCTAGCAGCTCCGGGACAGGGCTCTACAATGAGCAGTTCTTC.

The table lists this clone with a count of one. The rearrangement uses TRBV12-3 or TRBV12-4 and TRBJ2-1, with D uncertain. The CDR3 consists of 12 residues. The V and J ends lost 0 bases and 10 bases respectively, with 7 bases between them. CDR3 DNA: TGTGCCAGCAGTTTAGCAGCGTGGGAGCAGTTCTTC. Translated: CASSLAAWEQFF.

The chain joins TRBV6-5 to TRBJ2-3, with a weak D call TRBD2 (5 bases). CDR1 and CDR2 from the germline V gene are MNHEY and SVGAGI. Trimming removed 2 bases from V and 0 bases from J, with 9 bases in between. The CDR3 runs to 15 residues. Here the CDR3 DNA reads TGTGCCAGCAGTTACAGGAGGCCTAGCACAGATACGCAGTATTTT. Translating gives CASSYRRPSTDTQYF.

V and J are TRBV28 and TRBJ1-5; the match to TRBD1 covers 7 bases. The J segment lost 11 bases and the V segment lost 0 bases, leaving 16 bases of the junction unmatched. The germline gives CDR1 MDHEN, CDR2 SYDVKM. The CDR3 sequence is 17 residues long. The CDR3 protein is CASSLWGNRGANWAQHF. As DNA, the CDR3 is TGTGCCAGCAGTTTATGGGGAAACAGGGGCGCGAATTGGGCCCAGCATTTT. The variable domain in full, with the rest retrieved from reference TRBV28 and TRBJ1-5, is DVKVTQSSRYLVKRTGEKVFLECVQDMDHENMFWYRQDPGLGLRLIYFSYDVKMKEKGDIPEGYSVSREKKERFSLILESASTNQTSMYLCASSLWGNRGANWAQHFGDGTRLSIL.

The chain recombines TRBV19 with TRBJ1-2, with D unclear. V was pared by 3 bases and J by 1 base, with 9 bases between. Germline assignment: CDR1 LNHDA and CDR2 SQIVND (reference sequence). There are 14 residues in the CDR3. CDR3 amino acids: CASSIGRNNYGYTF. CDR3 nucleotides: TGTGCCAGTAGTATCGGCAGGAATAACTATGGCTACACCTTC.

V usage is TRBV12-3 or TRBV12-4 and J usage is TRBJ1-2, with unresolved D. Trimming removed 3 bases at V and 8 bases at J, with 7 bases between. The length of the CDR3 is 11 residues. The CDR3 is CASSLIRGYTF. The CDR3 DNA sequence: TGTGCCAGCAGTTTGATCAGGGGCTACACCTTC.

This clone was seen a single time. The rearrangement links TRBV18 to TRBJ2-7; 9 nucleotides align to TRBD2. Per germline, CDR1 KGHSH and CDR2 LQKENI. Trimming at V came to 2 bases and at J to 6 bases, leaving 5 bases not matched to a gene. The CDR3 length is 14 residues. The CDR3 is CASSPAGGRIEQYF. CDR3 coding DNA: TGTGCCAGCTCACCAGCGGGAGGGCGTATCGAGCAGTACTTC.

This rearrangement joins TRBV4-1 to TRBJ2-7; 9 positions match TRBD1. The germline V gene encodes CDR1 MGHRA and CDR2 YSYEKL. J was trimmed by 5 bases and V by 4 bases; bases with no gene match: 3. The CDR3 sequence is 13 residues long. The CDR3 DNA is TGCGCCAGCAGCCCACAGGGGGCCAACGAGCAGTACTTC. Translated, it gives CASSPQGANEQYF.

V usage is TRBV27 and J usage is TRBJ1-5; 12 bases match TRBD1. The ends lost 5 bases at V and 2 bases at J; junction bases unmatched: 10. CDR1 is MNHEY, CDR2 SMNVEV, per germline (reference sequence). CDR3 length: 18 residues. This chain's CDR3 is CASSPPGTGGWGNQPQHF. The DNA of the CDR3 is TGTGCCAGCAGTCCTCCCGGGACAGGGGGCTGGGGCAATCAGCCCCAGCATTTT.